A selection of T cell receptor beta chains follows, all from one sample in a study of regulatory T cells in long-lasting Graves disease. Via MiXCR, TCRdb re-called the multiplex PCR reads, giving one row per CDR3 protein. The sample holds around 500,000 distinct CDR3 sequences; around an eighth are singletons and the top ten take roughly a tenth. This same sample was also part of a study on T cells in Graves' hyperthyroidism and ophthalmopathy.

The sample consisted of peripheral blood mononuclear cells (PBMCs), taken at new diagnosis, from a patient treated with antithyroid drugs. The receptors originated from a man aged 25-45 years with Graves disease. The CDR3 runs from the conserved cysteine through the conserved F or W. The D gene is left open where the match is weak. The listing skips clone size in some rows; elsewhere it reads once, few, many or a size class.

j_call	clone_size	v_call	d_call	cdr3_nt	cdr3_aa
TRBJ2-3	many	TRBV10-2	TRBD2	TGCGCCAGCAGTGAGTCGTTAGCGGGAGCCACAGATACGCAGTATTTT	CASSESLAGATDTQYF
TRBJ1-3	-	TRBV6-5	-	TGTGCCAGCAGTTTCTTACAGTCTTCCTCTGGAAACACCATATATTTT	CASSFLQSSSGNTIYF
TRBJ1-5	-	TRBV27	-	TGTGCCAGCAGCGCTAGGCCTACCTCGGCTGGAAGGGGCGGCAATCAGCCCCAGCATTTT	CASSARPTSAGRGGNQPQHF
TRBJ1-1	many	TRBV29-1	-	TGCAGCGTTGACGGCAGGGAGGGAATGAACACTGAAGCTTTCTTT	CSVDGREGMNTEAFF
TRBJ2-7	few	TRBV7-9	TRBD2	TGTGCCAGCAGCTTAGGGACTAGCGGATTCTACGAGCAGTACTTC	CASSLGTSGFYEQYF
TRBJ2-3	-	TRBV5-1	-	TGCGCCAGCAGCTCTTTAAGCGGGACAGATACGCAGTATTTT	CASSSLSGTDTQYF
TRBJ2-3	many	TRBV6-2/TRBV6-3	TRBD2	TGTGCCTCCCGGCAAGGGACTAGCGGGCATTATACGCAGTATTTT	CASRQGTSGHYTQYF
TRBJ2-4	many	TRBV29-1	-	TGCAGCGTTGATCAGGGGGGCAAAAACATTCAGTACTTC	CSVDQGGKNIQYF
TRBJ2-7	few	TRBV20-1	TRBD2	TGCAGTGCCGCTATAGCGGGGAGGAACGAGCAGTACTTC	CSAAIAGRNEQYF
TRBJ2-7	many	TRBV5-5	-	TGTGCCAGCAGCTGGGACCAGTACGAGCAGTACTTC	CASSWDQYEQYF
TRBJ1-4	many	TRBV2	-	TGTGCCAGCAGTCGCGTATGGGATGAAGAAAAACTGTTTTTT	CASSRVWDEEKLFF
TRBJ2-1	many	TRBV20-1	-	TGCAGTGCTTCAGGGGCTCGAAAATGGACCAGGGACAATGAGCAGTTCTTC	CSASGARKWTRDNEQFF
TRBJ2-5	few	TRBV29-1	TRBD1	TGCAGCGTTGAAGGTGGACAGGGTTGGTACCAAGAGACCCAGTACTTC	CSVEGGQGWYQETQYF
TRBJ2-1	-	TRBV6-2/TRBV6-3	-	TGTGCCAGCAGTTACAGGAGGAGCTCCTACAATGAGCAGTTCTTC	CASSYRRSSYNEQFF
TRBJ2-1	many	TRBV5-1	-	TGCGCCAGCAGCTTAGGGACTCTTCTCTGGGTTAGTCTGTTCTTC	CASSLGTLLWVSLFF
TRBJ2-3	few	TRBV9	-	TGTGCCAGCAGCAGGACTCCTAGCACAGATACGCAGTATTTT	CASSRTPSTDTQYF
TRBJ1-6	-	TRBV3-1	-	TGTGCCAGCAGCCAGGGGGCGGGTAATTCACCCCTCCACTTT	CASSQGAGNSPLHF
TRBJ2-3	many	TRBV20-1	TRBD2	TGCAGTACAGGACTAGCGGGACGCACAGATACGCAGTATTTT	CSTGLAGRTDTQYF